These T cell receptor beta chains were read from a single sample in a study of ipilimumab plus nivolumab after autologous stem cell transplantation. Assay used: immunoSEQ multiplex PCR; TCRdb lists only in-frame clones, some missing. The sample yields 1,700 or so clones, 65% to 90% seen once. The specimen comprised PBMCs, sampled in a trial of ipilimumab plus nivolumab as post-transplant consolidation. The receptors here all came from a female donor with multiple myeloma. CDR3s include the opening cysteine and the closing phenylalanine or tryptophan. D genes are given only for firm matches. Clone size appears in some rows only: once, few, many, or a class for an expanded clone.

V	size	D	J	CDR3	DNA
TRBV2	.	.	TRBJ1-5	CASREDRSGPQHF	TGTGCCAGCAGGGAGGACCGGAGTGGGCCCCAGCATTTT
TRBV7-9	.	.	TRBJ1-2	CASSLGARVGNGYTF	TGTGCCAGCAGTCTAGGGGCCAGGGTCGGCAATGGCTACACCTTC
TRBV28	.	TRBD2	TRBJ2-3	CASSSYGLAVTDTQYF	TGTGCCAGCAGTTCCTACGGACTAGCGGTCACAGATACGCAGTATTTT
TRBV18	.	.	TRBJ1-2	CASSPPLPGDRGGYTF	TGTGCCAGCTCACCTCCTCTCCCTGGGGATAGGGGAGGCTACACCTTC
TRBV6-4	.	TRBD1	TRBJ2-3	CASRGQDYSTDTQYF	TGTGCCAGCAGGGGACAGGATTATAGCACAGATACGCAGTATTTT
TRBV7-3	once	.	TRBJ1-3	CASSGDGHSGNTIYF	TGTGCCAGCAGCGGTGACGGGCACTCTGGAAACACCATATATTTT
TRBV11-2	.	TRBD2	TRBJ2-1	CASRSGLARGSNEQFF	TGTGCCAGCAGGAGTGGACTAGCGAGAGGGTCCAATGAGCAGTTCTTC
TRBV7-9	.	.	TRBJ2-3	CASSSTVSSQSPRTDTQYF	TGTGCCAGCAGCTCCACCGTCAGTTCCCAGAGCCCCCGCACAGATACGCAGTATTTT
TRBV7-9	.	.	TRBJ2-7	CASSWEVSYEQYF	TGTGCCAGCAGCTGGGAGGTATCCTACGAGCAGTACTTC
TRBV29-1	.	.	TRBJ2-7	CSVATEAKEQCF	TGCAGCGTTGCCACGGAGGCTAAAGAGCAGTGCTTC
TRBV29-1	.	.	TRBJ2-7	CSVATEAKEQYF	TGCAGCGTTGCCACGGAGGCTAAAGAGCAGTACTTC
TRBV28	once	.	TRBJ2-7	CASSLTLSYEQYF	TGTGCCAGCAGTTTAACACTTTCCTACGAGCAGTACTTC
TRBV28	.	.	TRBJ1-2	CASSLEVWGYTF	TGTGCCAGCAGTTTAGAGGTCTGGGGCTACACCTTC
TRBV10-2	.	TRBD1	TRBJ2-7	CASSLTGGGEQYF	TGCGCCAGCAGCCTGACAGGGGGCGGCGAGCAGTACTTC
TRBV28	.	.	TRBJ2-7	CASSLFAGSTYEQYF	TGTGCCAGCAGTTTATTCGCAGGGAGTACCTACGAGCAGTACTTC
TRBV5-1	.	TRBD1	TRBJ2-1	CASSLRDRGTGEQFF	TGCGCCAGCAGCTTGCGGGACAGGGGGACGGGTGAGCAGTTCTTC
TRBV29-1	.	TRBD1	TRBJ2-2	CSVELRAGGPGELFF	TGCAGCGTTGAACTTAGGGCAGGGGGCCCCGGGGAGCTGTTTTTT
TRBV9	once	.	TRBJ2-2	CASSVRPATGELFF	TGTGCCAGCAGCGTCCGACCCGCCACCGGGGAGCTGTTTTTT
TRBV27	once	.	TRBJ2-3	CAGDTQYF	TGTGCCGGAGATACGCAGTATTTT
TRBV4-2	.	.	TRBJ1-3	CASSQEQGGLSGNTIYF	TGTGCCAGCAGCCAAGAACAGGGAGGCCTCTCTGGAAACACCATATATTTT
TRBV2	.	.	TRBJ1-5	CASSWGEVGQPQHF	TGTGCCAGCAGTTGGGGGGAGGTAGGTCAGCCCCAGCATTTT
TRBV7-8	large	TRBD1	TRBJ2-1	CASSLRDRGIYNEQFF	TGTGCCAGCAGCTTACGGGACAGGGGGATTTACAATGAGCAGTTCTTC
TRBV15	.	.	TRBJ2-7	CATSRGGTELYEQYF	TGTGCCACCAGCAGAGGTGGTACAGAACTTTACGAGCAGTACTTC
TRBV5-3	.	TRBD2	TRBJ2-1	CASSPGTIQFF	TGTGCCAGCAGCCCCGGGACTATCCAGTTCTTC
TRBV19	.	TRBD1	TRBJ2-7	CATGTGGFSEQYF	TGTGCCACCGGGACAGGGGGCTTCTCCGAGCAGTACTTC
TRBV7-3	.	TRBD2	TRBJ2-1	CASSPLAGGRDEQFF	TGTGCCAGCAGCCCGCTGGCGGGAGGGCGGGATGAGCAGTTCTTC
TRBV9	.	.	TRBJ1-2	CASSVAGGYGYTF	TGTGCCAGCAGCGTAGCCGGTGGCTATGGCTACACCTTC
TRBV27	.	.	TRBJ2-2	CASRPYRVGNTGELFF	TGTGCCAGCAGGCCCTACAGGGTCGGGAACACCGGGGAGCTGTTTTTT
TRBV27	.	.	TRBJ1-3	CASSLQGPGNTIYF	TGTGCCAGCAGCCTACAGGGACCTGGAAACACCATATATTTT
TRBV9	.	TRBD2	TRBJ2-7	CASSAGLAAVEQYF	TGTGCCAGCAGCGCGGGACTAGCGGCGGTAGAGCAGTACTTC
TRBV5-1	few	.	TRBJ2-7	CASSPEVGVSYEQYF	TGCGCCAGCAGCCCGGAAGTAGGGGTCTCCTACGAGCAGTACTTC
TRBV27	once	.	TRBJ2-7	CASSIPAGPQYF	TGTGCCAGCAGCATTCCCGCGGGACCCCAGTACTTC
TRBV9	.	TRBD2	TRBJ2-1	CASSEDGGSKNEQFF	TGTGCCAGCAGCGAAGACGGCGGGAGTAAGAATGAGCAGTTCTTC
TRBV6-5	.	TRBD1	TRBJ2-5	CASSYGGQGAETQYF	TGTGCCAGCAGTTACGGGGGACAGGGTGCAGAGACCCAGTACTTC
TRBV6-5	.	.	TRBJ2-1	CASSWKAYNEQFF	TGTGCCAGCAGTTGGAAAGCGTACAATGAGCAGTTCTTC
TRBV11-2	.	.	TRBJ1-2	CASSRRGDYGYTF	TGTGCCAGCAGTCGGAGGGGGGACTATGGCTACACCTTC
TRBV2	.	TRBD2	TRBJ2-5	CASSRLAGESETQYF	TGTGCCAGCAGTCGACTAGCGGGAGAGTCGGAGACCCAGTACTTC
TRBV7-9	.	.	TRBJ2-2	CASSPQVGDTGELFF	TGTGCCAGCAGCCCACAGGTTGGGGACACCGGGGAGCTGTTTTTT
TRBV28	.	TRBD1	TRBJ1-5	CAHTGVSNQPQHF	TGTGCACATACAGGGGTGAGCAATCAGCCCCAGCATTTT
TRBV27	.	TRBD2	TRBJ2-1	CASTLAGAHNEQFF	TGTGCCAGCACATTAGCGGGAGCTCACAATGAGCAGTTCTTC
TRBV6-5	.	TRBD2	TRBJ2-7	CASSYSGLAGGAEYF	TGTGCCAGCAGTTACTCCGGACTAGCGGGAGGAGCCGAGTACTTC
TRBV5-1	.	.	TRBJ2-5	CASRDSSETQYF	TGCGCCAGCAGGGACAGTTCGGAGACCCAGTACTTC
TRBV20-1	few	TRBD2	TRBJ2-1	CRATSGRKQFF	TGCAGAGCGACTAGCGGGAGAAAACAGTTCTTC
TRBV6-9	.	TRBD1	TRBJ1-2	CASTRQGGTYGYTF	TGTGCCAGCACCAGACAGGGTGGCACCTATGGCTACACCTTC
TRBV6-6	.	TRBD2	TRBJ2-7	CASSWEGYEQYF	TGTGCCAGCAGCTGGGAGGGCTACGAGCAGTACTTC
TRBV5-1	.	TRBD2	TRBJ2-3	CASSLGREGRTDTQYF	TGCGCCAGCAGCTTGGGTCGGGAGGGCCGTACAGATACGCAGTATTTT
TRBV5-1	.	.	TRBJ1-1	CASSLGGNTEAFF	TGCGCCAGCAGCTTGGGGGGGAACACTGAAGCTTTCTTT
TRBV5-4	large	.	TRBJ2-7	CASSGQGTSYEQYF	TGTGCCAGCAGCGGTCAGGGAACCTCCTACGAGCAGTACTTC
TRBV29-1	.	TRBD2	TRBJ2-6	CSVPSGAGANVLTF	TGCAGCGTCCCTAGCGGGGCAGGGGCCAACGTCCTGACTTTC
TRBV7-2	.	TRBD1	TRBJ1-3	CASSLTGGNSGNTIYF	TGTGCCAGCAGCTTGACAGGGGGAAACTCTGGAAACACCATATATTTT
TRBV6-4	.	TRBD1	TRBJ2-2	CASSQGANTGELFF	TGTGCCAGCAGTCAGGGGGCGAACACCGGGGAGCTGTTTTTT
TRBV6-1	.	.	TRBJ1-1	CASSENNLEAFF	TGTGCCAGCAGTGAAAACAACTTGGAAGCTTTCTTT